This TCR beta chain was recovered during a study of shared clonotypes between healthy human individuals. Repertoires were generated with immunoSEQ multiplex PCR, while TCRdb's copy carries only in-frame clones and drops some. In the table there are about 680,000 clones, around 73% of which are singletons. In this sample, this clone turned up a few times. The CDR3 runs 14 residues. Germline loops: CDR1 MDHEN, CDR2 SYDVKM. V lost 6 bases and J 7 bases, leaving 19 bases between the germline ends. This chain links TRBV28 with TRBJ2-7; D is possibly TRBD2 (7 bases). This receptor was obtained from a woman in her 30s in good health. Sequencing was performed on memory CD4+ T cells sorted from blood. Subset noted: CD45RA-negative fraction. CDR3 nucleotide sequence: TGTGCCAGCAGATCGGGAGAGGGGGGAGGGGAGCAGTACTTC. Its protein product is CASRSGEGGGEQYF.